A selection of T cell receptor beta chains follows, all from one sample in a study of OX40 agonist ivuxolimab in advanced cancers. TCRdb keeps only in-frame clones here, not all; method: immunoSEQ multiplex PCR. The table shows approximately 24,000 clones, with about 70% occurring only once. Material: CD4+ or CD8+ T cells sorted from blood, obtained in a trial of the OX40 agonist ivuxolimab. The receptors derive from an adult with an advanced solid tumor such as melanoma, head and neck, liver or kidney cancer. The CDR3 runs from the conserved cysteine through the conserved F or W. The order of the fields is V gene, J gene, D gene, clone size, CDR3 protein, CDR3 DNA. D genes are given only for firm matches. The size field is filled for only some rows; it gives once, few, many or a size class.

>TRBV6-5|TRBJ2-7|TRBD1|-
CASRVSRDSPHEQYF
TGTGCCAGCAGAGTAAGCCGGGACAGCCCCCACGAGCAGTACTTC
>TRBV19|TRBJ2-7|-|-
CASSIDEREQYF
TGTGCCAGTAGTATTGATGAGCGCGAGCAGTACTTC
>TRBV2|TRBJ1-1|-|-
CASSEDVSGNTEAFF
TGTGCCAGCAGTGAAGATGTTTCTGGGAACACTGAAGCTTTCTTT
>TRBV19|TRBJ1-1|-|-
CASSMGLGVTEAFF
TGTGCCAGTAGTATGGGCCTGGGTGTCACTGAAGCTTTCTTT
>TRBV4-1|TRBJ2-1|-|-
CASSQEQTYNEQFF
TGCGCCAGCAGCCAAGAACAGACCTACAATGAGCAGTTCTTC
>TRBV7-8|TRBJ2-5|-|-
CASSLAVRGQTQYF
TGTGCCAGCAGCTTAGCAGTCAGGGGACAGACCCAGTACTTC
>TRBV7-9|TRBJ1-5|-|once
CASSPGGDNQPQHF
TGTGCCAGCAGCCCCGGCGGGGATAATCAGCCCCAGCATTTT
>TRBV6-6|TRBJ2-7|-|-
CASSYSNEGAEQYF
TGTGCCAGCAGTTACTCGAATGAGGGAGCCGAGCAGTACTTC
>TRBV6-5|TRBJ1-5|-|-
CASTTSRGLRAQHF
TGTGCCAGCACCACCTCGAGGGGTCTTCGGGCCCAGCATTTT
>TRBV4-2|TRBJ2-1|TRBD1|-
CASSQDWDRYNEQFF
TGTGCCAGCAGCCAAGATTGGGACAGATACAATGAGCAGTTCTTC
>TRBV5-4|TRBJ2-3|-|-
CASSNSTDTQYF
TGTGCCAGCAGCAATAGCACAGATACGCAGTATTTT
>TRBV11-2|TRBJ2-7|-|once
CASSHGLESEQYF
TGTGCCAGCAGCCACGGACTGGAGAGCGAGCAGTACTTC
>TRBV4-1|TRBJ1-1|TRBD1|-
CASSQGAGQMNTEAFF
TGCGCCAGCAGCCAAGGTGCGGGACAGATGAACACTGAAGCTTTCTTT
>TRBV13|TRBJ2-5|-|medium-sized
CASSPGSGPRGQYF
TGTGCCAGCAGCCCAGGGTCTGGGCCAAGGGGCCAGTACTTC
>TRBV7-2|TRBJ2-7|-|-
CASTSGSHYEQYF
TGTGCCAGCACCTCAGGGTCGCATTACGAGCAGTACTTC
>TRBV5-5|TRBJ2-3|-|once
CASSPQGRGTDTQYF
TGTGCCAGCAGCCCCCAGGGGCGAGGCACAGATACGCAGTATTTT
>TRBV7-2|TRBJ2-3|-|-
CASSPLMDTQYF
TGTGCCAGCAGCCCGTTAATGGATACGCAGTATTTT
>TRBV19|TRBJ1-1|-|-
CASSSTLPGTMNTEAFF
TGTGCCAGTAGTTCCACTCTCCCGGGTACTATGAACACTGAAGCTTTCTTT
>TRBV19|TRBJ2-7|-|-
CASSILVTGLSYEQYF
TGTGCCAGTAGTATCCTGGTCACAGGCCTCTCCTACGAGCAGTACTTC
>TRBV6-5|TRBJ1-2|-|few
CASSVHTGLGGYTF
TGTGCCAGCAGCGTTCACACCGGCCTAGGCGGCTACACCTTC
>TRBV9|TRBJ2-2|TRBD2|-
CASSGDISGANTGELFF
TGTGCCAGCAGCGGAGATATAAGCGGGGCCAACACCGGGGAGCTGTTTTTT
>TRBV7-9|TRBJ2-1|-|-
CASSSGEGRAYNEQFF
TGTGCCAGCAGCTCAGGGGAGGGGAGGGCGTACAATGAGCAGTTCTTC
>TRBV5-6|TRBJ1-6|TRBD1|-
CASSLRTGYVSPLHF
TGTGCCAGCAGCTTGAGGACAGGGTATGTGTCACCCCTCCACTTT
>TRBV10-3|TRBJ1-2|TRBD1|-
CAISESGMTGADYGYTF
TGTGCCATCAGTGAGTCGGGAATGACAGGGGCCGACTATGGCTACACCTTC
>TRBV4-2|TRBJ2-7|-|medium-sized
CASSQEGTEQYF
TGTGCCAGCAGCCAAGAAGGCACCGAGCAGTACTTC
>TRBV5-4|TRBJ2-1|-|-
CASSLDRAGASYNEQFF
TGTGCCAGCAGCTTGGATCGGGCGGGGGCGAGCTACAATGAGCAGTTCTTC
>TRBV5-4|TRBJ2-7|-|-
CASSLVGYEQYF
TGTGCCAGCAGCTTGGTTGGCTACGAGCAGTACTTC
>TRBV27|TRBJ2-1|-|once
CASRRYNEQFF
TGTGCCAGCCGGCGGTACAATGAGCAGTTCTTC
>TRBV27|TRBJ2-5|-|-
CASSSLTEETQYF
TGTGCCAGCAGTTCTCTCACTGAAGAGACCCAGTACTTC
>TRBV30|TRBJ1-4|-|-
CAWSGGESVLFF
TGTGCCTGGAGTGGGGGGGAATCGGTACTGTTTTTT
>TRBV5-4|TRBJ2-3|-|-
CASSLGQGTTDTQYF
TGTGCCAGCAGCTTGGGTCAGGGGACCACAGATACGCAGTATTTT
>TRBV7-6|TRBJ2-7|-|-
CASSLEATGTALSYEQYF
TGTGCCAGCAGCTTAGAAGCGACAGGTACCGCACTCTCCTACGAGCAGTACTTC
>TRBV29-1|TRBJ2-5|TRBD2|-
CSVAGGEVETQYF
TGCAGCGTTGCGGGGGGGGAGGTTGAGACCCAGTACTTC
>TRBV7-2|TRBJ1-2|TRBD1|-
CASSFDRDSYGYTF
TGTGCCAGCAGCTTCGACCGGGACAGCTATGGCTACACCTTC
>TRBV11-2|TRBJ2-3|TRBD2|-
CASYITGGESTDTQYF
TGTGCCAGCTACATTACTGGGGGGGAAAGCACAGATACGCAGTATTTT
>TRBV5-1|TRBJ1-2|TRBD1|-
CASRGQGLDGYTF
TGCGCCAGCCGAGGACAGGGACTCGATGGCTACACCTTC
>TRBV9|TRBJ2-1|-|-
CASSVALQNNEQFF
TGTGCCAGCAGCGTAGCTTTGCAGAACAATGAGCAGTTCTTC
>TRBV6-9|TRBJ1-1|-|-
CASSLRWNTEAFF
TGTGCCAGCAGCCTCAGATGGAACACTGAAGCTTTCTTT
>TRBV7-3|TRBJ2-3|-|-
CASSLTARGEGDTQYF
TGTGCCAGCAGCTTAACCGCCAGGGGAGAGGGAGATACGCAGTATTTT
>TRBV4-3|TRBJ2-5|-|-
CASSQEVGQKTQYF
TGCGCCAGCAGCCAAGAGGTGGGTCAAAAGACCCAGTACTTC
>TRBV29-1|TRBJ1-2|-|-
CSVEVEGYRDGYTF
TGCAGCGTTGAAGTCGAAGGTTATAGGGATGGCTACACCTTC
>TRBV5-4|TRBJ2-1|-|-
CASSRLTGQPEQFF
TGTGCCAGCAGCCGCTTGACCGGCCAGCCAGAGCAGTTCTTC
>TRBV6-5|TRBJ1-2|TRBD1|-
CASSYGAGGSGGYTF
TGTGCCAGCAGTTACGGGGCAGGGGGCTCTGGTGGCTACACCTTC